The entry below describes one TCR beta chain. The sample comes from a study of blood T cell repertoires in COVID-19. Authors' data handling: Amplification from reference gene primers served as the basis for estimated nucleated cell counts. Assay: immunoSEQ multiplex PCR; the TCRdb copy retains only in-frame clones and omits some. V and J calls and clone size are as listed in that table; D and trimming were resolved from the DNA. This table has about 150,000 clones, 80% to 90% appearing once. Germline CDR1 is ENHRY and CDR2 is SYGVKD. The CDR3 contains 12 residues. V shed 4 bases and J shed 9 bases, with 10 bases lying between them.

Material for sequencing was peripheral blood. The chain recombines TRBV10-3 with TRBJ2-1; D call uncertain. The clonotype originates from a woman in her forties with acute or convalescent COVID-19. CDR3 coding DNA: TGTGCCATCAGTGCCAGCGTCGGTGAGCAGTTCTTC. Translating gives CAISASVGEQFF.